The 20 T cell receptor beta chains given below trace back to one sample, sequenced in a study of T-cell memory formation after mild COVID-19. MiXCR was run by TCRdb on the 5' RACE reads, yielding one entry per CDR3 protein. The sample yields around 390,000 distinct CDR3 sequences, approximately 16% seen once. The material sequenced was PBMCs or a T cell subset sorted from them (not recorded which). These receptors came from a man between 18 and 29 years old who had mild COVID-19 (a few samples of this study predate the infection). Cell type and time point are not known.

The chain carries TRBV4-2 and TRBJ1-1; tentatively, D is TRBD1 (5 bases). Trimming stripped 5 bases from V and 0 bases from J, with 16 bases between. The germline V gene encodes CDR1 LGHNA and CDR2 YNFKEQ. This CDR3 spans 16 amino acids. This CDR3 reads CASSAREGVVNTEAFF. As DNA, the CDR3 is TGTGCCAGCAGCGCCAGGGAGGGCGTGGTGAACACTGAAGCTTTCTTT.

This chain links TRBV6-1 with TRBJ1-1; weak D call: TRBD1 (6 bases). V lost 7 bases, J lost 11 bases, and 14 bases lay in between. Germline V gene data show CDR1 as MNHNS and CDR2 as SASEGT. This CDR3 is 11 amino acids long. The CDR3 nucleotides are TGTGCCAGCAAACGGAGGGGGACGGCTTTCTTT. This sequence encodes CASKRRGTAFF.

This chain joins TRBV29-1 and TRBJ2-5; the D is unclear. This CDR3 comprises 12 residues. With 7 bases removed from V and 1 base from J, the gap between germline ends came to 10 bases. Germline CDR1 is SQVTM and CDR2 is ANQGSEA. The DNA of the CDR3 is TGCAGCGCTGGATCCCTCCAAGAGACCCAGTACTTC. Its protein is CSAGSLQETQYF.

CDR3: CATQPGVSTDTQYF. In DNA form, the CDR3 reads TGTGCCACCCAGCCCGGGGTGAGCACAGATACGCAGTATTTT. The chain recombines TRBV27 with TRBJ2-3; D possibly corresponds to TRBD2 (5 bases). The CDR3 runs to 14 residues. Trimming removed 10 bases from V and 0 bases from J, with 14 bases in between. Germline V gene sequence: CDR1 MNHEY, CDR2 SMNVEV (reference sequence).

The J gene is TRBJ2-7, the V gene TRBV7-9; tentative D call: TRBD2 (5 bases). The CDR3 is 14 amino acids. V was clipped by 5 bases and J by 3 bases, with 14 bases between them. Germline assignment: CDR1 SEHNR and CDR2 FQNEAQ (reference sequence). CDR3 coding DNA: TGTGCCAGCAGCCCGGACGAGGGATTCTACGAGCAGTACGTC. This encodes CASSPDEGFYEQYV.

This chain joins TRBV7-2 and TRBJ2-1; no firm D call. Trimming shortened V by 1 base and J by 8 bases, and 9 bases separated the two germline ends. This CDR3 contains 13 residues. CDR1 is SGHTA and CDR2 is FQGNSA in the germline V gene. CDR3 protein: CASSLGLEHEQFF. The DNA for the CDR3 is TGTGCCAGCAGCTTAGGTCTAGAGCATGAGCAGTTCTTC.

The V gene is TRBV5-1, the J gene TRBJ2-1, with D tentatively TRBD2 (7 bases). V was pared by 0 bases and J by 13 bases, with 20 bases between. In germline, CDR1 is SGHRS, CDR2 YFSETQ. This CDR3 region has 15 residues. Written as DNA, the CDR3 is TGCGCCAGCAGCTTGGCCGAACGGTCGGGGGGCGCCCAGTTCTTC. It codes for CASSLAERSGGAQFF.

This clonotype was seen many times. The gene calls are TRBV15 and TRBJ2-5; 8 nucleotides line up with TRBD2. This CDR3 spans 15 amino acids. CDR1 and CDR2 (germline): LNHNV, YYDKDF (reference sequence). V trimming: 1 base; J trimming: 5 bases; junction bases outside the gene matches: 6. For the CDR3, the DNA is TGTGCCACCAGCAGAGTCGGGGGGGCCGGGGAGACCCAGTACTTC. This gives the protein CATSRVGGAGETQYF. Combining the CDR3 with reference TRBV15 and TRBJ2-5 gives the whole variable domain DAMVIQNPRYQVTQFGKPVTLSCSQTLNHNVMYWYQQKSSQAPKLLFHYYDKDFNNEADTPDNFQSRRPNTSFCFLDIRSPGLGDTAMYLCATSRVGGAGETQYFGPGTRLLVL.

This clonotype was picked up many times. V gene TRBV7-9 combines with J gene TRBJ1-1, with TRBD1 as a possible D gene (5 bases). V lost 2 bases to trimming and J lost 0 bases, with 7 bases between them. The CDR3 has 14 residues. Germline CDR1 reads SEHNR; CDR2 reads FQNEAQ (reference sequence). The CDR3 here is CASSLWGMNTEAFF. In DNA form, the CDR3 reads TGTGCCAGCAGCTTATGGGGGATGAACACTGAAGCTTTCTTT.

This clonotype was observed a handful of times. The chain couples TRBV7-3 to TRBJ2-5; no reliable D call. This CDR3 is 13 amino acids long. V was trimmed by 5 bases and J by 4 bases, leaving 11 bases between them. CDR1 is SGHTA and CDR2 is FQGTGA in the germline V gene. The CDR3: CASSGGGGETQYF. For the CDR3, the DNA is TGTGCCAGCAGCGGCGGCGGCGGAGAGACCCAGTACTTC.

CDR3 region: CASRWNTGELFF. DNA of the CDR3: TGCGCCAGCAGGTGGAACACCGGGGAGCTGTTTTTT. V is TRBV5-1 and J is TRBJ2-2; D gene uncertain. This CDR3 spans 12 amino acids. Trimming removed 5 bases from V and 1 base from J, with 3 bases in between. Germline values: CDR1 SGHRS, CDR2 YFSETQ. The entire variable domain, with the rest obtained from reference TRBV5-1 and TRBJ2-2, is as follows: KAGVTQTPRYLIKTRGQQVTLSCSPISGHRSVSWYQQTPGQGLQFLFEYFSETQRNKGNFPGRFSGRQFSNSRSEMNVSTLELGDSALYLCASRWNTGELFFGEGSRLTVL.

The chain has TRBV7-9 and TRBJ2-3; a weak D match, TRBD1 (6 bases). This CDR3 is 18 amino acids long. The germline V gene has CDR1 SEHNR and CDR2 FQNEAQ (reference sequence). V was clipped by 6 bases and J by 2 bases, with 24 bases between them. The CDR3 DNA follows: TGTGCCAGCAGGGCGCAGGGGATTGGGGCGCGAGACACAGATACGCAGTATTTT. The encoded protein is CASRAQGIGARDTDTQYF.

This clonotype appeared a few times. This chain joins TRBV12-3 or TRBV12-4 and TRBJ1-5; the D is unclear. The germline V and J ends were trimmed by 4 bases and 9 bases, with 10 bases remaining between them. This CDR3 comprises 12 residues. CDR3: CASSSVRTPQHF. CDR3 coding DNA: TGTGCCAGCAGTTCGGTCAGGACGCCCCAGCATTTT.

This clonotype was seen more than once but under ten times. The chain links TRBV19 to TRBJ2-2, with D perhaps TRBD1 (5 bases). Germline values: CDR1 LNHDA, CDR2 SQIVND (reference sequence). CDR3 length: 15 residues. V lost 6 bases and J 3 bases, leaving 14 bases between the germline ends. Here the CDR3 DNA reads TGTGCCAGTAGACTTGCAGGGCCATACACCGGGGAGCTGTTTTTT. This codes for CASRLAGPYTGELFF.

This clonotype was observed a handful of times. Written as DNA, the CDR3 is TGCGCCAGCAGGCCAGGGAGGGTGGATAACATTCAGTACTTC. This encodes CASRPGRVDNIQYF. The rearrangement uses TRBV5-1 and TRBJ2-4; 7 nucleotides agree with TRBD2. V gave up 5 bases and J gave up 7 bases; unmatched junction bases: 9. The V gene's germline CDR1 is SGHRS and CDR2 YFSETQ. The CDR3 extends over 14 amino acids.

The V gene is TRBV12-3 or TRBV12-4, the J gene TRBJ2-5; D perhaps matches TRBD1 (6 bases). The CDR3 runs to 13 residues. V was pared by 5 bases and J by 5 bases, with 12 bases between. The CDR3 spells CASSDRRRETQYF. The CDR3 coding sequence is TGTGCCAGCAGTGACAGGAGGAGGGAGACCCAGTACTTC.

This clonotype showed up just a few times. This chain links TRBV25-1 with TRBJ2-5; TRBD1 agrees at 7 bases. CDR1 is MGHDK, CDR2 SYGVNS, per germline. This CDR3 has 15 amino acids. V lost 0 bases and J lost 6; bases outside the gene matches: 7. The CDR3 is CASSEYGQGEQTQYF. The CDR3 DNA reads as TGTGCCAGCAGTGAATATGGGCAGGGGGAACAGACCCAGTACTTC.

The rearrangement joins TRBV7-9 to TRBJ1-1; D is ambiguous. This CDR3 region has 11 residues. The V gene's germline CDR1 is SEHNR and CDR2 FQNEAQ (reference sequence). Trimming took 6 bases from V and 3 from J, leaving 5 bases between them. This CDR3 reads CASREDTEAFF. CDR3 nucleotide sequence: TGTGCCAGCAGGGAAGACACTGAAGCTTTCTTT.

The chain employs TRBV6-1 and TRBJ2-6; D remains unclear. V was cut by 2 bases and J by 0 bases, with 11 bases left in between. Per germline, CDR1 MNHNS and CDR2 SASEGT. The CDR3 covers 17 residues. CDR3: CASSERMDLSGANVLTF. The CDR3 bases are TGTGCCAGCAGTGAAAGAATGGATCTCTCTGGGGCCAACGTCCTGACTTTC.

This clonotype turned up a few times. The CDR3 sequence: CASSLPNPSNYGYTF. The CDR3, as DNA: TGCGCCAGCAGCTTACCCAACCCCTCTAACTATGGCTACACCTTC. The chain recombines TRBV5-1 with TRBJ1-2, with unresolved D. This CDR3 has 15 residues. Between the trimmed V and J ends, which lost 2 bases and 0 bases, there was a span of 11 bases. Germline V gene lookup returns CDR1 SGHRS and CDR2 YFSETQ.